Listed below are T cell receptor beta chains from one sample, sequenced in a study of blood T cell repertoires in COVID-19. Produced via immunoSEQ multiplex PCR; TCRdb's table is partial and in-frame only. The sample consists of roughly 180,000 clones, about nine tenths of them appearing once. The sequenced sample was PBMCs or T cells enriched from blood (not recorded which). Receptors were obtained from a woman younger than 45 who had recovered from COVID-19. Both conserved end residues are part of each CDR3. The order of the fields is D gene, clone size, V gene, J gene, CDR3 protein, CDR3 DNA. The D gene is left open where the match is weak. Clone size is stated in some rows and not others, as once, few, many or a class when expanded.

d_gene: .; abundance: .; v_gene: TRBV24-1; j_gene: TRBJ2-1; CDR3aa: CATSDPEAKSYNEQFF; CDR3nt: TGTGCCACCAGTGATCCAGAGGCAAAATCCTACAATGAGCAGTTCTTC
d_gene: .; abundance: .; v_gene: TRBV5-4; j_gene: TRBJ1-1; CDR3aa: CASSLGLNTEAFF; CDR3nt: TGTGCCAGCAGCTTGGGTCTTAACACTGAAGCTTTCTTT
d_gene: TRBD2; abundance: .; v_gene: TRBV9; j_gene: TRBJ2-5; CDR3aa: CASSKLAGGEETQYF; CDR3nt: TGTGCCAGCAGCAAGCTAGCGGGAGGGGAAGAGACCCAGTACTTC
d_gene: TRBD2; abundance: once; v_gene: TRBV6-2/TRBV6-3; j_gene: TRBJ2-1; CDR3aa: CASSLGLATYNEQFF; CDR3nt: TGTGCCAGCAGTCTCGGACTAGCGACCTACAATGAGCAGTTCTTC
d_gene: .; abundance: .; v_gene: TRBV11-2; j_gene: TRBJ1-2; CDR3aa: CASSPRWGEGYTF; CDR3nt: TGTGCCAGCAGCCCGCGTTGGGGGGAGGGCTACACCTTC
d_gene: TRBD2; abundance: few; v_gene: TRBV6-4; j_gene: TRBJ2-1; CDR3aa: CASSGEAGAGRNEQFF; CDR3nt: TGTGCCAGCAGTGGTGAAGCGGGGGCGGGAAGGAATGAGCAGTTCTTC
d_gene: .; abundance: .; v_gene: TRBV18; j_gene: TRBJ1-1; CDR3aa: CASSPQGSEAFF; CDR3nt: TGTGCCAGCTCACCACAGGGGTCTGAAGCTTTCTTT
d_gene: .; abundance: .; v_gene: TRBV7-9; j_gene: TRBJ1-1; CDR3aa: CASSPGHENTEAFF; CDR3nt: TGTGCCAGCAGCCCGGGACATGAGAACACTGAAGCTTTCTTT
d_gene: TRBD2; abundance: .; v_gene: TRBV3-1/TRBV3-2; j_gene: TRBJ2-1; CDR3aa: CASSQVPGRDEQFF; CDR3nt: TGTGCCAGCAGCCAAGTTCCAGGGAGGGATGAGCAGTTCTTC
d_gene: .; abundance: once; v_gene: TRBV27; j_gene: TRBJ1-1; CDR3aa: CATQMNTEAFF; CDR3nt: TGTGCCACCCAGATGAACACTGAAGCTTTCTTT
d_gene: TRBD1; abundance: .; v_gene: TRBV29-1; j_gene: TRBJ2-7; CDR3aa: CSVPGQADSYEQYF; CDR3nt: TGCAGCGTGCCGGGACAGGCCGACTCCTACGAGCAGTACTTC
d_gene: TRBD2; abundance: .; v_gene: TRBV3-1/TRBV3-2; j_gene: TRBJ2-2; CDR3aa: CASSQEVGFSGRAAGELFF; CDR3nt: TGTGCCAGCAGCCAAGAAGTGGGTTTTAGCGGGAGGGCCGCCGGGGAGCTGTTTTTT
d_gene: .; abundance: .; v_gene: TRBV6-5; j_gene: TRBJ2-7; CDR3aa: CASSRTASSYEQYF; CDR3nt: TGTGCCAGCAGCCGGACTGCCAGCTCCTACGAGCAGTACTTC
d_gene: TRBD2; abundance: .; v_gene: TRBV3-1/TRBV3-2; j_gene: TRBJ2-3; CDR3aa: CASSQVGSGVTDTQYF; CDR3nt: TGTGCCAGCAGCCAAGTGGGTAGCGGGGTTACAGATACGCAGTATTTT
d_gene: .; abundance: many; v_gene: TRBV4-3; j_gene: TRBJ1-1; CDR3aa: CASSQEDTEAFF; CDR3nt: TGCGCCAGCAGCCAGGAGGACACTGAAGCTTTCTTT
d_gene: TRBD1; abundance: .; v_gene: TRBV5-1; j_gene: TRBJ1-1; CDR3aa: CASSGGTGNTEAFF; CDR3nt: TGCGCCAGCAGCGGAGGGACAGGGAACACTGAAGCTTTCTTT
d_gene: .; abundance: .; v_gene: TRBV27; j_gene: TRBJ1-1; CDR3aa: CASSLGAGNTEAFF; CDR3nt: TGTGCCAGCAGTTTAGGTGCAGGGAACACTGAAGCTTTCTTT
d_gene: .; abundance: .; v_gene: TRBV6-5; j_gene: TRBJ2-3; CDR3aa: CASSRSGDTDTQYF; CDR3nt: TGTGCCAGCAGTCGTTCGGGTGACACAGATACGCAGTATTTT
d_gene: .; abundance: .; v_gene: TRBV18; j_gene: TRBJ2-2; CDR3aa: CASSPLAATGELFF; CDR3nt: TGTGCCAGCTCACCACTAGCAGCCACCGGGGAGCTGTTTTTT
d_gene: .; abundance: medium-sized; v_gene: TRBV6-2/TRBV6-3; j_gene: TRBJ2-6; CDR3aa: CASSREVGANVLTF; CDR3nt: TGTGCCAGCAGCCGCGAGGTTGGGGCCAACGTCCTGACTTTC
d_gene: TRBD2; abundance: .; v_gene: TRBV19; j_gene: TRBJ2-7; CDR3aa: CASSPGLPYEQYF; CDR3nt: TGTGCCAGCTCACCGGGACTACCTTACGAGCAGTACTTC
d_gene: .; abundance: .; v_gene: TRBV7-2; j_gene: TRBJ1-4; CDR3aa: CASSSAGARPNEKLFF; CDR3nt: TGTGCCAGCAGCTCGGCGGGCGCTCGACCTAATGAAAAACTGTTTTTT
d_gene: .; abundance: .; v_gene: TRBV5-4; j_gene: TRBJ1-1; CDR3aa: CASSPPQGTEAFF; CDR3nt: TGTGCCAGCAGCCCACCCCAGGGCACTGAAGCTTTCTTT
d_gene: TRBD1; abundance: once; v_gene: TRBV18; j_gene: TRBJ1-2; CDR3aa: CASSPASGQGSRYTF; CDR3nt: TGTGCCAGCTCACCGGCGTCGGGACAGGGGTCTCGCTACACCTTC
d_gene: TRBD2; abundance: .; v_gene: TRBV14; j_gene: TRBJ2-7; CDR3aa: CASSRGGAFAEQYF; CDR3nt: TGTGCCAGCAGCCGGGGAGGGGCGTTTGCCGAGCAGTACTTC
d_gene: TRBD1; abundance: once; v_gene: TRBV6-6; j_gene: TRBJ2-7; CDR3aa: CASSYSRDRDEQYF; CDR3nt: TGTGCCAGCAGTTACTCGAGGGACAGGGACGAGCAGTACTTC
d_gene: TRBD1; abundance: .; v_gene: TRBV18; j_gene: TRBJ1-6; CDR3aa: CASSPTGGGGSNSPLHF; CDR3nt: TGTGCCAGCTCACCCACAGGGGGTGGGGGTTCAAATTCACCCCTCCACTTT
d_gene: TRBD2; abundance: .; v_gene: TRBV6-2/TRBV6-3; j_gene: TRBJ2-5; CDR3aa: CASSYLGLAGANHGTQYF; CDR3nt: TGTGCCAGCAGTTACCTCGGACTAGCGGGAGCCAACCACGGGACCCAGTACTTC